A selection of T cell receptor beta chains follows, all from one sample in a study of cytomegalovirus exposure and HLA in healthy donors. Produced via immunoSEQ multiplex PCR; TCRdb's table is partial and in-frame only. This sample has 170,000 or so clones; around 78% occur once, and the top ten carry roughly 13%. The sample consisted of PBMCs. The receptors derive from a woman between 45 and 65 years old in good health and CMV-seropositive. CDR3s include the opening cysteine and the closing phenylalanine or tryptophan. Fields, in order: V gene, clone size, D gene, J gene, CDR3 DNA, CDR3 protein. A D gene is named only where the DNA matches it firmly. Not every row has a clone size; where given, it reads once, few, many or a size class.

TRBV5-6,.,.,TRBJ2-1,TGTGCCAGCAGCCCCCTATACAATGAGCAGTTCTTC,CASSPLYNEQFF
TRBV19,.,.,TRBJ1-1,TGTGCCAGTAGTACCGCCGGGGGATCAACCGAAGCTTTCTTT,CASSTAGGSTEAFF
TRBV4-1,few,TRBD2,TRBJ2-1,TGCGCCAGCAGCCAAGTAGCCCGGACTAGAGGGTACAATGAGCAGTTCTTC,CASSQVARTRGYNEQFF
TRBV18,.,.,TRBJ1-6,TGTGCCAGCTCACTTCGGAACAGGGAGGGTTCACCCCTCCACTTT,CASSLRNREGSPLHF
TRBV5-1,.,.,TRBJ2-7,TGCGCCAGCAGCTTGGCCCCTACTAGAAACGGGGAGCAGTACTTC,CASSLAPTRNGEQYF
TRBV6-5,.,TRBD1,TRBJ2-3,TGTGCCAGCACCGGGACAGGCACAGATACGCAGTATTTT,CASTGTGTDTQYF
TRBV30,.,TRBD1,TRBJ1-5,TGTGCCTGCCAGGGACAGGGCAATCAGCCCCAGCATTTT,CACQGQGNQPQHF
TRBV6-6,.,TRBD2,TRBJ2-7,TGTGCCAGCAGTTACGTAGCGGGGGACCACTACGAGCAGTACTTC,CASSYVAGDHYEQYF
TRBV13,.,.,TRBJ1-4,TGTGCCAGCAGCTTACCCGGGGCTAATGAAAAACTGTTTTTT,CASSLPGANEKLFF
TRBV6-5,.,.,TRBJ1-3,TGTGCCAGCAGTTACTCGTTCAGAGGAAACACCATATATTTT,CASSYSFRGNTIYF
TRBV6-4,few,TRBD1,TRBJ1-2,TGTGCCAGCAGTGACTCAACAGGGGGCAGCTATGGCTACACCTTC,CASSDSTGGSYGYTF